This T cell receptor (beta chain) comes out of a study of shared clonotypes between healthy human individuals. General observations from the study: It was observed that approximately 5% of naive CD4 clonotypes were shared across several donors.

As to this clone: The antigen is unknown.

The study ran the assay at deep level. The sorted-subset replicate PCRs were given around 200 ng DNA, which is some 29,000 T cell genomes. In the source study's methods: For the immunoSEQ data, sequences were junction-only without quality scores, so filtering differed. Repertoires were generated with immunoSEQ multiplex PCR, while TCRdb's copy carries only in-frame clones and drops some. For V, J and clone size, that table is used; D and trimming come from the DNA. The profile covers more than 1.2 million clones, with approximately 98.5% appearing a single time and about 0.35% taken by the ten largest. V was cut by 6 bases and J by 0 bases, with 12 bases left in between. CDR1 is SEHNR and CDR2 is FQNEAQ in the germline V gene (reference sequence). The CDR3 consists of 14 residues.

This receptor was obtained from a man aged 25 to 45 in good health. The chain couples TRBV7-9 to TRBJ2-7; possibly TRBD1 or TRBD2 for D (5 bases each). Sequencing input: naive CD4+ T cells sorted from blood. Stated subset: CD45RA+ positively selected. As DNA, the CDR3 is TGTGCCAGCAGGGCGACCGGGACCTCCTACGAGCAGTACTTC. This codes for CASRATGTSYEQYF.